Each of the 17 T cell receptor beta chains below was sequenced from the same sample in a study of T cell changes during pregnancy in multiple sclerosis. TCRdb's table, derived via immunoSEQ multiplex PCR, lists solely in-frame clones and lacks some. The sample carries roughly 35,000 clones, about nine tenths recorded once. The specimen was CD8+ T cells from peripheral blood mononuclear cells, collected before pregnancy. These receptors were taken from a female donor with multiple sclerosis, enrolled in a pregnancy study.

The CDR3 DNA sequence: TGTGCCAGCAGCCAAAGGGTGGATGAGGGACAGTATAATTCACCCCTCCACTTT. The encoded protein is CASSQRVDEGQYNSPLHF. The V and J genes are TRBV4-2 and TRBJ1-6, with 7 bases fitting TRBD1. The CDR3 has 18 residues. After removal of 2 bases from V and 4 bases from J, the junction contained 11 bases not matched to a gene. Germline V gene data show CDR1 as LGHNA and CDR2 as YNFKEQ.

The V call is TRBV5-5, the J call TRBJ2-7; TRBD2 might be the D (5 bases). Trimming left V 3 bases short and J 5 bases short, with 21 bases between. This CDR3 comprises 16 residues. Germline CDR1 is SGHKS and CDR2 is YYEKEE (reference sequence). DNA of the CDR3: TGTGCCAGCAGCTCTCCTGGGAAGGACCCGGGGAACGAGCAGTACTTC. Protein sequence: CASSSPGKDPGNEQYF.

CDR3 loop: CASSHTSEAFF. CDR3 coding DNA: TGTGCCAGCTCTCACACCTCTGAAGCTTTCTTT. The chain carries TRBV25-1 and TRBJ1-1; D is unclear. The V end was cut by 8 bases, the J end by 6 bases, with 10 bases between. The length of the CDR3 is 11 residues. Germline V gene data show CDR1 as MGHDK and CDR2 as SYGVNS.

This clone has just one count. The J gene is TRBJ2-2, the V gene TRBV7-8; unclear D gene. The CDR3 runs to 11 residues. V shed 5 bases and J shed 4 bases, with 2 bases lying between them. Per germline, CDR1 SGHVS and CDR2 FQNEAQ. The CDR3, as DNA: TGTGCCAGCAGCCTCACCGGGGAGCTGTTTTTT. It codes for CASSLTGELFF.

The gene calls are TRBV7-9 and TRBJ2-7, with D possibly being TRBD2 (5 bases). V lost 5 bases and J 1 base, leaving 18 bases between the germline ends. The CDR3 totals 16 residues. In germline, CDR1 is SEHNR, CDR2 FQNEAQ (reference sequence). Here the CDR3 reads CASSTLGNGSSYEQYF. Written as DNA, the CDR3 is TGTGCCAGCAGCACCCTCGGGAACGGTTCATCCTACGAGCAGTACTTC.

The CDR3 DNA is TGTGCCAGCAGCTCGAACAGGGATAGCAATCAGCCCCAGCATTTT. It is translated as CASSSNRDSNQPQHF. The chain uses TRBV7-9 and TRBJ1-5, with a tentative D call TRBD1 (6 bases). The V and J ends lost 4 bases and 0 bases respectively, with 10 bases between them. CDR3 length equals 15 residues. CDR1 and CDR2 (germline): SEHNR, FQNEAQ (reference sequence).

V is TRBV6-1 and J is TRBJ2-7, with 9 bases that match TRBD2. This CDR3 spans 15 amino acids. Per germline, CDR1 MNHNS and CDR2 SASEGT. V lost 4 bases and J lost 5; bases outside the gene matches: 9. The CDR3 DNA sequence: TGTGCCAGCAGTGTAGAGGCGGGAGGGCAAAACGAGCAGTACTTC. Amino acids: CASSVEAGGQNEQYF.

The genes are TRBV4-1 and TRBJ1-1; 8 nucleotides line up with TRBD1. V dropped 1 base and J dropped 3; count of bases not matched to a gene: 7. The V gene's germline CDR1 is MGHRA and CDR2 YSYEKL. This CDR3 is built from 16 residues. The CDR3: CASSQVGTGGDTEAFF. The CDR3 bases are TGCGCCAGCAGCCAAGTGGGGACAGGAGGGGACACTGAAGCTTTCTTT.

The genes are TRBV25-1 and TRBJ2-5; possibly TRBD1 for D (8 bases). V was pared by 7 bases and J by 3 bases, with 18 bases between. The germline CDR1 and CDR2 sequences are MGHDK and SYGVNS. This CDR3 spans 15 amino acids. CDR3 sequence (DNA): TGTGCCAGCAATCCTAGGACAGGGAGGGAAGAGACCCAGTACTTC. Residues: CASNPRTGREETQYF.

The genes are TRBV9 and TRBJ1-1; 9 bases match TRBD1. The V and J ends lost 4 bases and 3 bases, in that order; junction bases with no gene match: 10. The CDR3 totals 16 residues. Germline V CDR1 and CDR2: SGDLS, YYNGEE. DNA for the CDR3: TGTGCCAGCAGCCCCGGGACAGGGAGCCGGGACACTGAAGCTTTCTTT. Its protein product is CASSPGTGSRDTEAFF.

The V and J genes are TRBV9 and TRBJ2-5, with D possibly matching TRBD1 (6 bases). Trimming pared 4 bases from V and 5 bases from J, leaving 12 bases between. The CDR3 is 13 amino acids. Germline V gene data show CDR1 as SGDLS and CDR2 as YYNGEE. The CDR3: CASSQGGFETQYF. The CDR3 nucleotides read TGTGCCAGCAGCCAAGGGGGTTTCGAGACCCAGTACTTC.

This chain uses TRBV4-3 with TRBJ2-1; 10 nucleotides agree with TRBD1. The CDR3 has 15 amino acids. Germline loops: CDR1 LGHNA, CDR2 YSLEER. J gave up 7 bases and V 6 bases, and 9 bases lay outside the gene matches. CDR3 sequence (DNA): TGCGCCAGCAGACTCGGGACAGGGGAGACAAATGAGCAGTTCTTC. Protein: CASRLGTGETNEQFF.

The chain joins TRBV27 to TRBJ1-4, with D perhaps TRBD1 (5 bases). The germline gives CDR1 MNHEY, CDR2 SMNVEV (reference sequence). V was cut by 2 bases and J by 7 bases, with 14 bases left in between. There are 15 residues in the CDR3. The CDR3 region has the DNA TGTGCCAGCAGTTTAGCGCCCGGGGGTCGTGAAAAACTGTTTTTT. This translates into CASSLAPGGREKLFF.

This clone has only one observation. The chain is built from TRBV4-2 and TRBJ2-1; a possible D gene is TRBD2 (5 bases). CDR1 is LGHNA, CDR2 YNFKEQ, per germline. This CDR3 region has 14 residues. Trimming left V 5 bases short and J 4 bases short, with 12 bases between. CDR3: CASSTRIAYNEQFF. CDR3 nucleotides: TGTGCCAGCAGCACCCGGATAGCGTACAATGAGCAGTTCTTC.

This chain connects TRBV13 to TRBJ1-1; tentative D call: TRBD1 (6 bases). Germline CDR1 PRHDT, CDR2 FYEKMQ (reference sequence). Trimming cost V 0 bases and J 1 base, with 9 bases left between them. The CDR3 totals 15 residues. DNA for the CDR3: TGTGCCAGCAGCTTAGGCCCAGGGGAGAACACTGAAGCTTTCTTT. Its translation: CASSLGPGENTEAFF.

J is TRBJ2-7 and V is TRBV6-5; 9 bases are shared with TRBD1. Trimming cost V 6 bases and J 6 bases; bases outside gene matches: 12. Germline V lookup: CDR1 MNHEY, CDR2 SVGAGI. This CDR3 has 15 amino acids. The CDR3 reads CASRELQGALREQYF. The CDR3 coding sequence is TGTGCCAGCAGAGAATTACAGGGGGCGCTCCGCGAGCAGTACTTC.

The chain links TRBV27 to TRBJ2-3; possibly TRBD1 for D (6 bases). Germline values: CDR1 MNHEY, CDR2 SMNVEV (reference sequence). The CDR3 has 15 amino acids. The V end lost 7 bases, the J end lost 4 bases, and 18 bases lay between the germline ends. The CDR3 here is CASNPKAGESDTQYF. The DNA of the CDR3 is TGTGCCAGCAATCCTAAAGCAGGGGAATCAGATACGCAGTATTTT.